One and the same sample provided the 23 T cell receptor beta chains below, sequenced in a study of T cell responses to AZD1222 COVID-19 vaccine. TCRdb's copy holds only in-frame clones and misses some; the assay was immunoSEQ multiplex PCR. This sample yields approximately 120,000 clones, of which around 89% are seen a single time; 4.4% belongs to the top ten. Material: peripheral blood, obtained on day 0 of AZD1222 vaccination. The receptor set was obtained from an adult in good health.

This clone came up once. The CDR3: CATSRGDWDLTDTQYF. The CDR3 nucleotides are TGTGCCACCAGCAGAGGCGATTGGGACCTCACAGATACGCAGTATTTT. The chain joins TRBV15 to TRBJ2-3; either TRBD1 or TRBD2 may supply D (5 bases each). The CDR3 runs to 16 residues. Between the trimmed V and J ends, which lost 1 base and 2 bases, there was a span of 13 bases. Germline-derived CDR1 and CDR2 are LNHNV and YYDKDF (reference sequence).

V is TRBV11-3 and J is TRBJ1-1; D is uncertain. Trimming shortened V by 5 bases and J by 11 bases, and 15 bases separated the two germline ends. This CDR3 comprises 12 residues. CDR1 and CDR2 (germline): SGHNT, YENEEA. The CDR3 DNA follows: TGTGCCAGCAGCACCCGACCCAACCTTGCTTTCTTT. Translating it yields CASSTRPNLAFF.

CDR3 in DNA: TGTGCCAGCAGTTTTGACAGGACCGGGGAGCTGTTTTTT. Its translation: CASSFDRTGELFF. V usage is TRBV12-3 or TRBV12-4 and J usage is TRBJ2-2, with D possibly matching TRBD1 (6 bases). CDR3 length: 13 residues. Trimming took off 3 bases at V and 5 bases at J, with 7 bases between the two ends.

The chain links TRBV19 to TRBJ1-6, with D tentatively TRBD1 (5 bases). This CDR3 spans 11 amino acids. Germline-derived CDR1 and CDR2 are LNHDA and SQIVND (reference sequence). The germline V and J ends were trimmed by 9 bases and 8 bases, with 8 bases remaining between them. The CDR3 reads CASGGYSPLHF. DNA of the CDR3: TGTGCCAGCGGGGGTTATTCACCCCTCCACTTT.

This chain joins TRBV19 and TRBJ2-6, with D unresolved. The CDR3 runs 16 residues. Germline CDR1 reads LNHDA; CDR2 reads SQIVND (reference sequence). Trimming stripped 3 bases from V and 0 bases from J, with 9 bases between. The DNA of the CDR3 is TGTGCCAGTAGTATGGCGATAAGCTCTGGGGCCAACGTCCTGACTTTC. Its translation: CASSMAISSGANVLTF.

The rearrangement uses TRBV5-1 and TRBJ1-2; 9 bases fit TRBD1. Germline V lookup: CDR1 SGHRS, CDR2 YFSETQ. The CDR3 is 15 residues long. V dropped 1 base and J dropped 4; count of bases not matched to a gene: 5. This chain's CDR3 is CASSLMGQGTYGYTF. In DNA, the CDR3 is TGCGCCAGCAGCTTGATGGGACAGGGAACCTATGGCTACACCTTC.

The V gene is TRBV29-1, the J gene TRBJ2-3; 10 nucleotides line up with TRBD1. V lost 6 bases, J lost 5 bases, and 8 bases stayed unmatched. The CDR3 extends over 14 amino acids. The germline V gene has CDR1 SQVTM and CDR2 ANQGSEA. CDR3 sequence: CSVMGQGFGDTQYF. In DNA form, the CDR3 reads TGCAGCGTGATGGGACAGGGGTTCGGAGATACGCAGTATTTT.

This rearrangement joins TRBV12-3 or TRBV12-4 to TRBJ1-1; D unresolved. The V end was cut by 4 bases, the J end by 1 base, with 7 bases between. The CDR3 is 13 amino acids. The CDR3 DNA follows: TGTGCCAGCAGTTCAACGGCGAACACTGAAGCTTTCTTT. Residues: CASSSTANTEAFF.

The chain combines TRBV19 with TRBJ1-1; D call uncertain. Germline V gives CDR1 LNHDA, CDR2 SQIVND (reference sequence). V dropped 4 bases and J dropped 4 bases, with 19 bases sitting between them. This CDR3 is 16 amino acids long. DNA for the CDR3: TGTGCCAGTAGTACGCCCTGGTCAGCCGTGGGCACTGAAGCTTTCTTT. Amino acids: CASSTPWSAVGTEAFF.

This clone was counted once. The chain combines TRBV19 with TRBJ1-5; D is undetermined. V was trimmed by 3 bases and J by 0 bases, leaving 6 bases between them. Germline-derived CDR1 and CDR2 are LNHDA and SQIVND (reference sequence). The CDR3 runs to 14 residues. The DNA for the CDR3 is TGTGCCAGTAGTATCGGCTATAGCAATCAGCCCCAGCATTTT. Translated: CASSIGYSNQPQHF.

This chain uses TRBV12-3 or TRBV12-4 with TRBJ1-1; D not resolved. The CDR3 is made up of 13 amino acids. V lost 0 bases to trimming and J lost 0 bases, with 2 bases between them. This chain's CDR3 is CASSLAMNTEAFF. In nucleotides, the CDR3 is TGTGCCAGCAGTTTAGCCATGAACACTGAAGCTTTCTTT.

This clone has only one observation. The chain is built from TRBV28 and TRBJ2-7; 8 nucleotides line up with TRBD2. With V trimmed by 4 bases and J by 2 bases, 13 bases remained unmatched. Per germline, CDR1 MDHEN and CDR2 SYDVKM. This CDR3 has 17 amino acids. CDR3 sequence (DNA): TGTGCCAGCAGTTCTCTCTCTTCTAGCGGGCGACCCTACGAGCAGTACTTC. Protein: CASSSLSSSGRPYEQYF.

The count of this clone is one. The chain carries TRBV29-1 and TRBJ1-6; possibly TRBD1 for D (5 bases). V was cut by 4 bases and J by 2 bases, with 18 bases left in between. Germline CDR1 reads SQVTM; CDR2 reads ANQGSEA. There are 17 residues in the CDR3. The CDR3 reads CSVAQRGERTYNSPLHF. The CDR3 coding sequence is TGCAGCGTTGCTCAAAGGGGTGAGAGGACCTATAATTCACCCCTCCACTTT.

V and J are TRBV7-2 and TRBJ1-1, with 7 bases identical to TRBD1. Germline loops: CDR1 SGHTA, CDR2 FQGNSA. J was trimmed by 7 bases and V by 5 bases; bases with no gene match: 10. The length of the CDR3 is 14 residues. CDR3 protein: CASSPWDSFDEAFF. In DNA, the CDR3 is TGTGCCAGCAGCCCCTGGGACAGCTTCGATGAAGCTTTCTTT.

The chain uses TRBV4-3 and TRBJ1-5, with D possibly TRBD1 on 5 matching bases. V lost 0 bases and J 5 bases, leaving 11 bases between the germline ends. Germline assignment: CDR1 LGHNA and CDR2 YSLEER. The CDR3 is 15 residues long. The CDR3 spells CASSQDRGFYQPQHF. The CDR3 DNA reads TGCGCCAGCAGCCAAGATAGGGGATTTTATCAGCCCCAGCATTTT.

The rearrangement links TRBV11-3 to TRBJ1-5; no firm D call. V was pared by 1 base and J by 6 bases, with 7 bases between. This CDR3 has 13 amino acids. Germline loops: CDR1 SGHNT, CDR2 YENEEA. The CDR3 DNA reads as TGTGCCAGCAGCTTAGGGGTTGGTCAGCCCCAGCATTTT. Its translation: CASSLGVGQPQHF.

The chain employs TRBV5-1 and TRBJ2-3; the D is unclear. There are 13 residues in the CDR3. Looked up from germline, CDR1 is SGHRS and CDR2 is YFSETQ. V was cut by 6 bases and J by 0 bases, with 8 bases left in between. In nucleotides, the CDR3 is TGCGCCAGCACTCCTACTAGCACAGATACGCAGTATTTT. Protein sequence: CASTPTSTDTQYF.

In DNA form, the CDR3 reads TGTGCCAGCAGCGTATACGGGGCCCCCCAAGAGACCCAGTACTTC. Protein product: CASSVYGAPQETQYF. J is TRBJ2-5 and V is TRBV9; D possibly matches TRBD1 or TRBD2 (5 bases each). The germline gives CDR1 SGDLS, CDR2 YYNGEE. The ends were cut back, 1 base at V and 1 base at J, with 11 bases in the middle. The CDR3 consists of 15 residues.

The V gene is TRBV10-2, the J gene TRBJ1-2; 8 nucleotides align to TRBD1. The CDR3 is 14 amino acids. The J segment lost 4 bases and the V segment lost 6 bases, leaving 7 bases of the junction unmatched. Germline values: CDR1 WSHSY, CDR2 SAAADI. CDR3 residues: CASSPDRGIYGYTF. In nucleotides, the CDR3 is TGCGCCAGCAGCCCCGACAGGGGTATCTATGGCTACACCTTC.

A single count supports this clone. V and J are TRBV10-1 and TRBJ2-1; D gene unclear. Per the germline V gene, CDR1 is WNHNN and CDR2 is SYGVQD (reference sequence). Trimming took off 4 bases at V and 0 bases at J, with 7 bases between the two ends. The CDR3 sequence is 14 residues long. CDR3: CASSGQSSYNEQFF. In nucleotides, the CDR3 is TGCGCCAGCAGTGGGCAGAGCTCCTACAATGAGCAGTTCTTC.

This clone was observed once. V usage is TRBV7-2 and J usage is TRBJ1-1, with a possible D match to TRBD1 (5 bases). The CDR3 spans 14 residues. Germline loops: CDR1 SGHTA, CDR2 FQGNSA. V dropped 5 bases and J dropped 1 base, with 11 bases sitting between them. The CDR3 bases are TGTGCCAGCAGCCTCAGTGGGGCGAACACTGAAGCTTTCTTT. This codes for CASSLSGANTEAFF.

This clone has just one count. The genes are TRBV19 and TRBJ1-5; maybe TRBD1 (6 bases). The V gene lost 7 bases and the J gene lost 1 base, with 11 bases spanning the gap. This CDR3 has 14 amino acids. Germline CDR1 and CDR2: LNHDA and SQIVND (reference sequence). This CDR3 is CASNLGQSNQPQHF. The CDR3 DNA follows: TGTGCCAGTAATCTCGGACAGAGCAATCAGCCCCAGCATTTT.

The V gene is TRBV28, the J gene TRBJ1-2; TRBD1 matches at 9 bases. J lost 4 bases, V lost 7 bases, and 7 bases had no gene match. The germline V gene has CDR1 MDHEN and CDR2 SYDVKM. This CDR3 is built from 14 residues. CDR3: CASTRQGVAYGYTF. In nucleotides, the CDR3 is TGTGCCAGCACCCGACAGGGGGTCGCCTATGGCTACACCTTC.